This T cell receptor beta chain was observed in a study of blood T cells in healthy people across ages. Overall study results and limits: Getting older went along with TCR beta diversity per million T cells dropping roughly linearly. Estimates drawn from one million T cells were deemed to understate diversity.

In this sample, this clonotype turned up a few times. Its target is unknown. Germline V gene lookup returns CDR1 SGDLS and CDR2 YYNGEE. The CDR3 runs 15 residues. Trimming removed 0 bases at V and 4 bases at J, with 10 bases between. Then a second PCR, running roughly 7 to 11 cycles, was carried out with a sample-barcoded 5' primer and a J-beta primer mix. Researchers report that a template-switch adaptor with 12 random nucleotides tagged each cDNA molecule. Each CDR3 protein is one row after TCRdb ran MiXCR on the 5' RACE reads. The sample records approximately 850,000 distinct CDR3 sequences, roughly 44% being singletons.

The TCR sequence derives from a man aged 60 to 75 in good health. V is TRBV9 and J is TRBJ2-2, with unresolved D. The material sequenced was blood. The CDR3 protein is CASSVEGYGTGELFF. CDR3 nucleotides: TGTGCCAGCAGCGTAGAGGGTTACGGCACCGGGGAGCTGTTTTTT.